The 30 T cell receptor beta chains given below trace back to one sample, sequenced in a study of chemoradiotherapy in HPV16-positive cancers. Using immunoSEQ multiplex PCR, the repertoire was profiled, and TCRdb retains in-frame clones only, with some absent. The sample has about 24,000 clones; roughly nine tenths are singletons. The source material was blood, sampled from a patient who underwent chemoradiotherapy. Source of these receptors: a human donor with HPV-associated anogenital cancer.

The chain links TRBV7-8 to TRBJ1-1, with D possibly being TRBD1 (5 bases). V lost 2 bases and J 4 bases, leaving 17 bases between the germline ends. CDR3 length equals 16 residues. Germline V CDR1 and CDR2: SGHVS, FQNEAQ. DNA of the CDR3: TGTGCCAGCAGCTTAACGGAGACAGCCAGCCCCACTGAAGCTTTCTTT. Translating gives CASSLTETASPTEAFF. Full variable domain (outside the CDR3, taken from reference TRBV7-8 and TRBJ1-1): GAGVSQSPRYKVAKRGQDVALRCDPISGHVSLFWYQQALGQGPEFLTYFQNEAQLDKSGLPSDRFFAERPEGSVSTLKIQRTQQEDSAVYLCASSLTETASPTEAFFGQGTRLTVV.

The rearrangement uses TRBV9 and TRBJ2-1; 8 nucleotides align to TRBD2. Trimming removed 0 bases from V and 9 bases from J; junction bases left unmatched: 5. The CDR3 is 14 residues long. Per the germline V gene, CDR1 is SGDLS and CDR2 is YYNGEE. This chain's CDR3 is CASSVAGGPSEQFF. The CDR3 coding sequence is TGTGCCAGCAGCGTAGCGGGAGGGCCTAGTGAGCAGTTCTTC. Filled out from reference TRBV9 and TRBJ2-1, the complete variable domain reads DSGVTQTPKHLITATGQRVTLRCSPRSGDLSVYWYQQSLDQGLQFLIQYYNGEERAKGNILERFSAQQFPDLHSELNLSSLELGDSALYFCASSVAGGPSEQFFGPGTRLTVL.

J is TRBJ1-6 and V is TRBV6-1; D call uncertain. This CDR3 region has 11 residues. V was cut by 6 bases and J by 12 bases, with 9 bases left in between. Germline V gene data show CDR1 as MNHNS and CDR2 as SASEGT. In DNA, the CDR3 is TGTGCCAGCAGGGAGGGAGGACCCCTCCACTTT. This encodes CASREGGPLHF.

The V gene is TRBV14, the J gene TRBJ1-6; 7 bases map to TRBD1. The V gene's germline CDR1 is SGHDN and CDR2 FVKESK. Trimming removed 4 bases from V and 6 bases from J; junction bases left unmatched: 9. The CDR3 runs to 16 residues. The CDR3 protein is CASSPAKGGLNSPLHF. The CDR3 coding sequence is TGTGCCAGCAGCCCCGCTAAAGGGGGCCTTAATTCACCCCTCCACTTT.

The chain is built from TRBV12-5 and TRBJ1-1, with D hard to call. CDR1 is LGHNT and CDR2 is FRNRAP in the germline V gene. This CDR3 has 14 amino acids. V was clipped by 2 bases and J by 1 base, with 8 bases between them. The CDR3 coding sequence is TGTGCTAGTGGTTTGCCACCTCAGAACACTGAAGCTTTCTTT. Protein product: CASGLPPQNTEAFF. Supplemented by reference TRBV12-5 and TRBJ1-1, the full variable domain reads DARVTQTPRHKVTEMGQEVTMRCQPILGHNTVFWYRQTMMQGLELLAYFRNRAPLDDSGMPKDRFSAEMPDATLATLKIQPSEPRDSAVYFCASGLPPQNTEAFFGQGTRLTVV.

This clone was seen a few times. The chain uses TRBV6-6 and TRBJ1-1, with TRBD1 matching over 7 bases. The V segment lost 7 bases and the J segment 0 bases; nucleotides outside the gene matches: 5. The CDR3 is made up of 14 amino acids. CDR1 is MNHNY, CDR2 SVGAGI, per germline (reference sequence). CDR3 loop: CASTQTGLNTEAFF. DNA of the CDR3: TGTGCCAGCACCCAGACAGGGTTGAACACTGAAGCTTTCTTT.

This clone was recorded once. The V gene is TRBV7-2, the J gene TRBJ2-3; a weak D match, TRBD2 (7 bases). Deletions cut 2 bases from V and 0 bases from J, with 15 bases between. The CDR3 spans 17 residues. Germline lookup yields CDR1 SGHTA and CDR2 FQGNSA. In nucleotides, the CDR3 is TGTGCCAGCAGCTTACAGGCACGGGGGGCTAGCACAGATACGCAGTATTTT. Translating it yields CASSLQARGASTDTQYF.

The V call is TRBV18, the J call TRBJ1-2; possible D gene TRBD1, 6 bases. Per the germline V gene, CDR1 is KGHSH and CDR2 is LQKENI. The CDR3 runs 13 residues. V gave up 6 bases and J gave up 3 bases, with 11 bases separating them. In nucleotides, the CDR3 is TGTGCCAGCTCTCCAGGGGTGGACTATGGCTACACCTTC. This gives the protein CASSPGVDYGYTF.

This chain joins TRBV5-1 and TRBJ2-5, with D perhaps being TRBD1 or TRBD2 (6 bases each). The CDR3 extends over 14 amino acids. In germline, CDR1 is SGHRS, CDR2 YFSETQ. Deletions cut 6 bases from V and 4 bases from J, with 16 bases between. CDR3 in DNA: TGCGCCAGCACCCCGGGGGCGGCGAGAGAGACCCAGTACTTC. Its translation: CASTPGAARETQYF. The full variable domain, rest sourced from reference TRBV5-1 and TRBJ2-5, is KAGVTQTPRYLIKTRGQQVTLSCSPISGHRSVSWYQQTPGQGLQFLFEYFSETQRNKGNFPGRFSGRQFSNSRSEMNVSTLELGDSALYLCASTPGAARETQYFGPGTRLLVL.

V and J are TRBV30 and TRBJ1-6; D is ambiguous. The CDR3 has 10 residues. V lost 3 bases and J lost 16, with 10 bases in between. Germline V CDR1 and CDR2: GTSNPN, SVGIG (reference sequence). CDR3 nucleotide sequence: TGTGCCTGGAGCAAGACCTTACTCCACTTT. This translates into CAWSKTLLHF.

V and J are TRBV25-1 and TRBJ2-7; D tentatively fits TRBD1 or TRBD2 (5 bases each). Germline CDR1 is MGHDK and CDR2 is SYGVNS. Trimming stripped 2 bases from V and 5 bases from J, with 10 bases between. The CDR3 is 13 amino acids. CDR3 sequence: CASSENLGDEQYF. The CDR3 DNA reads TGTGCCAGCAGTGAAAACCTGGGGGACGAGCAGTACTTC.

The chain recombines TRBV18 with TRBJ1-6, with D tentatively TRBD1 (6 bases). V was clipped by 4 bases and J by 7 bases, with 11 bases between them. The CDR3 spans 14 residues. From germline, CDR1 is KGHSH and CDR2 LQKENI. CDR3 residues: CASSLERGNSPLHF. The CDR3 coding sequence is TGTGCCAGCTCACTAGAGAGGGGGAATTCACCCCTCCACTTT.

The rearrangement links TRBV30 to TRBJ1-2; D call uncertain. The CDR3 covers 15 residues. CDR1 is GTSNPN and CDR2 is SVGIG in the germline V gene (reference sequence). V dropped 4 bases and J dropped 0 bases, with 15 bases sitting between them. CDR3 DNA: TGTGCCTGGAACAAGGTTTTGACTTCTAACTATGGCTACACCTTC. Protein: CAWNKVLTSNYGYTF. The variable domain in full, with the rest retrieved from reference TRBV30 and TRBJ1-2, is SQTIHQWPATLVQPVGSPLSLECTVEGTSNPNLYWYRQAAGRGLQLLFYSVGIGQISSEVPQNLSASRPQDRQFILSSKKLLLSDSGFYLCAWNKVLTSNYGYTFGSGTRLTVV.

The genes are TRBV7-7 and TRBJ2-3; D tentatively fits TRBD1 or TRBD2 (7 bases each). This CDR3 contains 15 residues. The V end lost 5 bases, the J end lost 3 bases, and 15 bases lay between the germline ends. Germline values: CDR1 SSHAT, CDR2 FNYEAQ (reference sequence). The CDR3 protein is CASSIRQGGTDTQYF. The CDR3 DNA reads TGTGCCAGCAGCATTCGACAGGGAGGGACAGATACGCAGTATTTT.

This chain joins TRBV5-1 and TRBJ2-7; D possibly corresponds to TRBD2 (5 bases). The CDR3 runs to 13 residues. V lost 1 base and J lost 3, with 8 bases in between. Germline CDR1 SGHRS, CDR2 YFSETQ. As DNA, the CDR3 is TGCGCCAGCAGCTTGTCTGGAGGCTACGAGCAGTACTTC. As protein: CASSLSGGYEQYF.

The chain is built from TRBV6-6 and TRBJ2-2; the D is unclear. Germline V gene data show CDR1 as MNHNY and CDR2 as SVGAGI (reference sequence). The CDR3 loop spans 14 amino acids. Trimming stripped 6 bases from V and 6 bases from J, with 14 bases between. The CDR3 nucleotides are TGTGCCAGCAGGATAACTGGGGAAGCCGGGGAGCTGTTTTTT. This gives the protein CASRITGEAGELFF.

The V call is TRBV7-9, the J call TRBJ2-1, with 10 bases matching TRBD2. V lost 7 bases and J lost 3; bases outside the gene matches: 3. The germline CDR1 and CDR2 sequences are SEHNR and FQNEAQ (reference sequence). The CDR3 length is 14 residues. The CDR3 spells CASKREGSYNEQFF. In nucleotides, the CDR3 is TGTGCCAGCAAGCGGGAGGGAAGCTACAATGAGCAGTTCTTC.

The chain employs TRBV9 and TRBJ1-2; D is perhaps TRBD1 (6 bases). There are 14 residues in the CDR3. V dropped 4 bases and J dropped 8 bases, with 18 bases sitting between them. Germline CDR1 and CDR2: SGDLS and YYNGEE. In nucleotides, the CDR3 is TGTGCCAGCAGCCCCGGACAGTTCACCGGGGGCTACACCTTC. It encodes CASSPGQFTGGYTF.

This chain connects TRBV11-2 to TRBJ1-1; no firm D call. The V gene lost 1 base and the J gene lost 4 bases, with 10 bases spanning the gap. The germline V gene encodes CDR1 SGHAT and CDR2 FQNNGV. This CDR3 region has 14 residues. The CDR3: CASSLGVGPTEAFF. The DNA of the CDR3 is TGTGCCAGCAGCTTAGGGGTAGGGCCCACTGAAGCTTTCTTT.

The chain is built from TRBV5-1 and TRBJ1-5; D ambiguous. This CDR3 is built from 12 residues. CDR1 and CDR2 (germline): SGHRS, YFSETQ. Trimming took 0 bases from V and 9 from J, leaving 7 bases between them. The CDR3 spells CASSLEAGPQHF. Here the CDR3 DNA reads TGCGCCAGCAGCTTGGAAGCGGGGCCCCAGCATTTT.

V usage is TRBV10-1 and J usage is TRBJ2-1; D might be TRBD1 or TRBD2, each matching 6 bases. CDR3 length: 16 amino acids. V lost 2 bases and J lost 0, with 11 bases in between. In germline, CDR1 is WNHNN, CDR2 SYGVQD (reference sequence). CDR3 nucleotide sequence: TGCGCCAGCAGTGAGGGGGGGCTTAGCTCCTACAATGAGCAGTTCTTC. This encodes CASSEGGLSSYNEQFF.

This sequence joins TRBV6-5 and TRBJ2-1; D is undetermined. V was cut by 5 bases and J by 3 bases, with 11 bases left in between. The CDR3 consists of 14 residues. Germline V gene lookup returns CDR1 MNHEY and CDR2 SVGAGI. Here the CDR3 DNA reads TGTGCCAGCAGTCCCCACGGAGACTACAATGAGCAGTTCTTC. Residues: CASSPHGDYNEQFF.

The rearrangement uses TRBV29-1 and TRBJ2-5; TRBD2 matches at 7 bases. CDR1 SQVTM and CDR2 ANQGSEA come from the germline V gene. V gave up 3 bases and J gave up 5 bases; unmatched junction bases: 6. CDR3 length: 13 amino acids. CDR3 in amino acids: CSVDSRGGETQYF. The CDR3, as DNA: TGCAGCGTTGATAGTAGGGGAGGGGAGACCCAGTACTTC.

This clone was detected once. This chain connects TRBV7-2 to TRBJ2-7; 7 nucleotides agree with TRBD2. The V segment lost 5 bases and the J segment 0 bases; nucleotides outside the gene matches: 4. CDR3 length equals 14 residues. Per the germline V gene, CDR1 is SGHTA and CDR2 is FQGNSA. The CDR3 loop reads CASSPAGNSYEQYF. In DNA form, the CDR3 reads TGTGCCAGCAGCCCAGCGGGAAACTCCTACGAGCAGTACTTC. Full variable domain (remainder filled in from reference TRBV7-2 and TRBJ2-7): GAGVSQSPSNKVTEKGKDVELRCDPISGHTALYWYRQSLGQGLEFLIYFQGNSAPDKSGLPSDRFSAERTGGSVSTLTIQRTQQEDSAVYLCASSPAGNSYEQYFGPGTRLTVT.

The CDR3 spells CATRDRQTRMNTEAFF. The DNA of the CDR3 is TGTGCCACCCGGGACAGACAAACTCGAATGAACACTGAAGCTTTCTTT. This sequence joins TRBV15 and TRBJ1-1; 7 bases agree with TRBD1. Looked up from germline, CDR1 is LNHNV and CDR2 is YYDKDF (reference sequence). The CDR3 covers 16 residues. V shed 8 bases and J 0 bases; nucleotides not matched to a gene: 12.

This clone has a handful of counts. This chain connects TRBV6-1 to TRBJ1-1; the D gene is possibly TRBD1 (6 bases). Trimming shortened V by 7 bases and J by 2 bases, and 14 bases separated the two germline ends. This CDR3 comprises 14 residues. The germline V gene has CDR1 MNHNS and CDR2 SASEGT. Here the CDR3 reads CASTEGVENTEAFF. The CDR3 bases are TGTGCCAGCACTGAGGGGGTAGAAAACACTGAAGCTTTCTTT.

The chain combines TRBV4-3 with TRBJ2-6, with D maybe TRBD1 (7 bases). Germline V gene sequence: CDR1 LGHNA, CDR2 YSLEER. The V end lost 3 bases, the J end lost 2 bases, and 23 bases lay between the germline ends. CDR3 length: 20 amino acids. The CDR3, as DNA: TGCGCCAGCAGCCACCCAAAAGGAGGGACAGCCGTCCCTGGGGCCAACGTCCTGACTTTC. Protein: CASSHPKGGTAVPGANVLTF.

The chain uses TRBV9 and TRBJ2-1; 9 positions agree with TRBD2. The CDR3 is 15 amino acids. Losses at the gene ends were 0 bases for V and 5 bases for J; bases not matched to a gene: 3. CDR1 and CDR2 from the germline V gene are SGDLS and YYNGEE. This CDR3 reads CASSVAPSGDNEQFF. CDR3 DNA: TGTGCCAGCAGCGTAGCGCCTAGCGGGGACAATGAGCAGTTCTTC.

In this sample, this clone turned up a few times. This chain's CDR3 is CASSLDPTGNGYTF. Written as DNA, the CDR3 is TGTGCCAGCAGCTTAGACCCCACCGGAAATGGCTACACCTTC. The chain joins TRBV7-2 to TRBJ1-2; D gene ambiguous. The CDR3 consists of 14 residues. V lost 1 base and J 6 bases, leaving 12 bases between the germline ends. The V gene's germline CDR1 is SGHTA and CDR2 FQGNSA.

The chain combines TRBV15 with TRBJ2-5, with 10 bases identical to TRBD2. Unmatched junction bases numbered 14, after V lost 5 bases and J lost 5 bases. Looked up from germline, CDR1 is LNHNV and CDR2 is YYDKDF (reference sequence). This CDR3 has 17 residues. CDR3 in amino acids: CATSGWQASGSGETQYF. CDR3 nucleotide sequence: TGTGCCACCAGCGGCTGGCAGGCTAGCGGGAGCGGGGAGACCCAGTACTTC.